This T cell receptor (beta chain) was observed in a study of cytomegalovirus exposure and HLA in healthy donors. Overall study: There were under 130 million unique TCR beta sequences, drawn from approximately 180 million T cells, in an earlier analysis.

A word on this clone: Its target is unknown.

The CDR3 loop spans 15 amino acids. Germline lookup yields CDR1 SGHTA and CDR2 FQGNSA. V gave up 2 bases and J gave up 5 bases; unmatched junction bases: 6. PCR employed 60 Vbeta and 13 Jbeta primers. The data were produced by immunoSEQ multiplex PCR, yet TCRdb's version contains in-frame clones alone and is incomplete. The sample contains 250,000 to 350,000 clones, around two thirds of which appear only once. Study findings and constraints: High sensitivity and specificity were reportedly achieved when the classifier diagnosed cytomegalovirus status.

The rearrangement links TRBV7-2 to TRBJ2-5; TRBD2 aligns across 9 bases. The sample comprised PBMCs. The TCR was taken from a female donor in good health and CMV-seronegative. The CDR3 sequence: CASSLWGTSSETQYF. The CDR3 bases are TGTGCCAGCAGCTTATGGGGGACTAGCTCTGAGACCCAGTACTTC.